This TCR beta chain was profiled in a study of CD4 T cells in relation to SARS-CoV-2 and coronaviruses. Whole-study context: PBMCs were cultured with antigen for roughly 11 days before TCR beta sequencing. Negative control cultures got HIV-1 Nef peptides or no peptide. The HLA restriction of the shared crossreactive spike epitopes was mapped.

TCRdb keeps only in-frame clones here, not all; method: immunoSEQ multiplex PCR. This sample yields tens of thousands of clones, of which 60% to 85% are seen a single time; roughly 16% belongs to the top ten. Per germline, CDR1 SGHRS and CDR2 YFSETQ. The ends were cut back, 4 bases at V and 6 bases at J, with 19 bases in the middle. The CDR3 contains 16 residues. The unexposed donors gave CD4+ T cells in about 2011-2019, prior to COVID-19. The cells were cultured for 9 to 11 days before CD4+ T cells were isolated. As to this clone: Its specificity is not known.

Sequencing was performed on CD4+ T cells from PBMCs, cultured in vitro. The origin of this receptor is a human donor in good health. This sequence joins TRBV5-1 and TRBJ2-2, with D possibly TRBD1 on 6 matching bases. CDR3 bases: TGCGCCAGCAGCCAAACAGGGTCCGGCCTATCCGGGGAGCTGTTTTTT. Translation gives CASSQTGSGLSGELFF.